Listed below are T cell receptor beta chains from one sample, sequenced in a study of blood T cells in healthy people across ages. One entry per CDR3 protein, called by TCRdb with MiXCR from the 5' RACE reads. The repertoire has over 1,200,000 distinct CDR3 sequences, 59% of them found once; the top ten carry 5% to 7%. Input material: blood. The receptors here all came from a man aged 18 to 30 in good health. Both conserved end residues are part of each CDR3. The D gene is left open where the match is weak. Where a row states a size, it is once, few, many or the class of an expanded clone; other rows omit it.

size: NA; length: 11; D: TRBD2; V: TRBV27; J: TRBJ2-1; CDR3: CASSLAGPLFF; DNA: TGTGCTAGCAGTCTAGCGGGGCCCTTGTTCTTC
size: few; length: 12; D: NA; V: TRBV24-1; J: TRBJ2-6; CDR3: CAAGGGANVLTF; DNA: TGTGCCGCAGGTGGTGGGGCCAACGTCCTGACTTTC
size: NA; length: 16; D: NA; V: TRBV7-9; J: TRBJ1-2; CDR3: CASSWGPDESNYGYTF; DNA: TGTGCCAGCAGCTGGGGCCCGGATGAATCTAACTATGGCTACACCTTC
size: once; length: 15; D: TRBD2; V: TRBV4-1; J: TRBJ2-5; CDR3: CASSSFGGAGETQYF; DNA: TGCGCCAGCAGCTCTTTCGGGGGGGCCGGAGAGACCCAGTACTTC
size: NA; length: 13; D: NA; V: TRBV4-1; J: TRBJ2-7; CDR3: CASRPDGRGEQYF; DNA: TGCGCCAGCCGGCCTGACGGGAGAGGCGAGCAGTACTTC
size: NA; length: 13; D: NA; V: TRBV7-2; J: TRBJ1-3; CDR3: CASSWGTGNTIYF; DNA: TGTGCCAGCAGCTGGGGCACAGGAAACACCATATATTTT
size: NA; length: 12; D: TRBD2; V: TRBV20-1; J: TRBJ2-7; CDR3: CSARLAGREQYF; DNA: TGCAGTGCGAGACTAGCGGGACGCGAGCAGTACTTC
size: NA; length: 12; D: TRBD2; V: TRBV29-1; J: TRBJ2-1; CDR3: CSVASSGDEQFF; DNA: TGCAGCGTTGCGTCTAGCGGGGATGAGCAGTTCTTC
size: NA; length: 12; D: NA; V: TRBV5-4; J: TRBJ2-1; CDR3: CASSEEGGEQFF; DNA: TGTGCCAGCAGCGAGGAGGGTGGGGAGCAGTTCTTC
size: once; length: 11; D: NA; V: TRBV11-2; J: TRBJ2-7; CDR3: CASRGLDEQYF; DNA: TGTGCCAGCAGGGGGTTGGACGAGCAGTACTTC
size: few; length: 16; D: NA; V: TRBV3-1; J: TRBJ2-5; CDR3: CASSQATETPSETQYF; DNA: TGTGCCAGCAGCCAAGCAACGGAGACACCTTCCGAGACCCAGTACTTC
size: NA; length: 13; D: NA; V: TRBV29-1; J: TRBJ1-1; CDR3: CSVENRGGTEAFF; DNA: TGCAGCGTTGAAAATCGGGGGGGTACTGAAGCTTTCTTT
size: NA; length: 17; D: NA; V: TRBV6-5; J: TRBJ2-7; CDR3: CASSYSLSRTTYNEQYF; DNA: TGTGCCAGCAGTTATAGTCTATCCCGGACTACCTACAATGAGCAGTACTTC
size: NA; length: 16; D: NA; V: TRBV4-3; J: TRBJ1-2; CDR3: CASSQVLGPLSYGYTF; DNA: TGCGCCAGCAGCCAAGTTTTAGGGCCGTTGAGCTATGGCTACACCTTC
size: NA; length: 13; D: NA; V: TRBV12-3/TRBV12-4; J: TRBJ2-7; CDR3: CASSVTTGLEQYF; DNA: TGTGCCAGCAGTGTGACTACCGGGCTCGAGCAGTACTTC
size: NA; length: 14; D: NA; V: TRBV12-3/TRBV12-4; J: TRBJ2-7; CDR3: CASSLARDAYEQYF; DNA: TGTGCCAGCAGTTTAGCGCGGGATGCCTACGAGCAGTACTTC
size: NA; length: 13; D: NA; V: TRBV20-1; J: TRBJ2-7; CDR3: CSARKDRNYEQYF; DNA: TGCAGTGCTAGAAAGGACAGAAACTACGAGCAGTACTTC
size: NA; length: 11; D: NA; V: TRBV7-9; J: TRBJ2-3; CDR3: CARDGSGTQYF; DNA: TGTGCCAGGGACGGGAGTGGTACGCAGTATTTT
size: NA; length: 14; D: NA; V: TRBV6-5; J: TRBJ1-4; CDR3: CASSQHATNEKLFF; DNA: TGTGCCAGCAGTCAGCATGCAACTAATGAAAAACTGTTTTTT
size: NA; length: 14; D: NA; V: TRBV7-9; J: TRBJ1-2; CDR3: CASSLTLSGGGYTF; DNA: TGTGCCAGCAGCTTAACTCTTTCGGGCGGGGGCTACACCTTC
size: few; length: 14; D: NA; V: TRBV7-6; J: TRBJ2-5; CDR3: CASSLGQQEETQYF; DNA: TGTGCCAGCAGCTTAGGCCAGCAGGAAGAGACCCAGTACTTC
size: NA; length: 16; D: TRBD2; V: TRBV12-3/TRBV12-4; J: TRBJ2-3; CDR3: CAPQNGLAEITDTQYF; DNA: TGTGCCCCCCAGAATGGACTAGCGGAGATAACAGATACGCAGTATTTT
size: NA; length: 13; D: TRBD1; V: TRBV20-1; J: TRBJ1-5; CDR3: CSAGGQVRQPQHF; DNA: TGCAGTGCCGGTGGACAGGTTAGGCAACCCCAGCATTTT
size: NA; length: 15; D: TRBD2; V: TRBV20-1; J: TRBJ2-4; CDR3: CSARLPSGGVNIQYF; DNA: TGCAGTGCTAGACTTCCTAGCGGGGGGGTTAACATTCAGTACTTC
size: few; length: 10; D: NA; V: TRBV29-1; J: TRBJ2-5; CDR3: CSVWVETQYF; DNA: TGCAGCGTGTGGGTGGAGACCCAGTACTTC
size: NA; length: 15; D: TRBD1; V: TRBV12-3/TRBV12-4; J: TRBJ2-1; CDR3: CASSTGTGKYNEQFF; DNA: TGTGCCAGTTCGACCGGGACAGGGAAATACAATGAGCAGTTCTTC
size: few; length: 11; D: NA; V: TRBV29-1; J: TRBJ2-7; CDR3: CSVHDSYEQYF; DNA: TGCAGCGTTCACGACTCTTACGAGCAGTACTTC